A single sample is the source of the 16 T cell receptor beta chains below, sequenced in a study of T cell responses to AZD1222 COVID-19 vaccine. Only in-frame clones appear in the TCRdb table, and some are missing; sequencing was by immunoSEQ multiplex PCR. Of some 170,000 clones in the sample, around 90% were seen once. The input for sequencing was peripheral blood, taken on day 0 of AZD1222 vaccination. The receptor set was obtained from an adult in good health.

This clone has just one count. The rearrangement joins TRBV3-1 (or the pseudogene TRBV3-2) to TRBJ2-5; no firm D call. Trimming took off 1 base at V and 1 base at J, with 1 base between the two ends. CDR3 length: 12 residues. Germline values: CDR1 LGHDT, CDR2 YNNKEL (reference sequence). This chain's CDR3 is CASSQVQETQYF. In nucleotides, the CDR3 is TGTGCCAGCAGCCAAGTCCAAGAGACCCAGTACTTC.

There are a few counts of this clone. V usage is TRBV7-3 and J usage is TRBJ1-6, with a possible D match to TRBD1 (6 bases). V lost 6 bases to trimming and J lost 9 bases, with 18 bases between them. CDR3 size: 15 residues. Per the germline V gene, CDR1 is SGHTA and CDR2 is FQGTGA. The CDR3 here is CASSLGGGGSSPLHF. The CDR3 DNA reads as TGTGCCAGCAGTCTGGGGGGCGGGGGGAGTTCACCCCTCCACTTT.

J is TRBJ2-7 and V is TRBV12-5; TRBD1 agrees at 9 bases. The germline CDR1 and CDR2 sequences are LGHNT and FRNRAP. CDR3 length equals 12 residues. CDR3 region: CSHRGPSYEQYF. The CDR3 nucleotides are TGTTCGCACAGGGGGCCTTCCTACGAGCAGTACTTC.

The chain has TRBV5-4 and TRBJ1-6, with D uncertain. Deletions cut 1 base from V and 9 bases from J, with 11 bases between. CDR3 length: 14 amino acids. Germline CDR1 reads SGHNT; CDR2 reads YYREEE (reference sequence). The DNA of the CDR3 is TGTGCCAGCAGCTTGTACGCCCCGAGTTCACCCCTCCACTTT. The encoded protein is CASSLYAPSSPLHF.

The chain has TRBV3-1 (or the pseudogene TRBV3-2) and TRBJ2-7; D uncertain. The V end was cut by 6 bases, the J end by 0 bases, with 15 bases between. The CDR3 sequence is 15 residues long. CDR1 is LGHDT and CDR2 is YNNKEL in the germline V gene (reference sequence). CDR3 sequence reads: CASSPSGPPSYEQYF. For the CDR3, the DNA is TGTGCCAGCAGTCCCTCCGGGCCTCCCTCCTACGAGCAGTACTTC.

V gene TRBV5-1 combines with J gene TRBJ2-3; TRBD2 is a possible D gene (5 bases). This CDR3 has 15 amino acids. Germline V gives CDR1 SGHRS, CDR2 YFSETQ. V lost 0 bases, J lost 0 bases, and 8 bases lay in between. CDR3 region: CASSLEDYSTDTQYF. The CDR3 region has the DNA TGCGCCAGCAGCTTGGAAGACTATAGCACAGATACGCAGTATTTT.

V usage is TRBV5-1 and J usage is TRBJ2-1; TRBD2 is a possible D gene (7 bases). This CDR3 has 15 residues. Germline assignment: CDR1 SGHRS and CDR2 YFSETQ. V lost 4 bases and J 8 bases, leaving 19 bases between the germline ends. The DNA for the CDR3 is TGCGCCAGCAGCCGAGAATCCTCGGGGGGCGATGAGCAGTTCTTC. Translation gives CASSRESSGGDEQFF.

The DNA for the CDR3 is TGCAGCGTTGCTGACAGCCCTGAAGCTTTCTTT. Its protein is CSVADSPEAFF. The chain links TRBV29-1 to TRBJ1-1; possibly TRBD1 for D (5 bases). Trimming shortened V by 4 bases and J by 6 bases, and 9 bases separated the two germline ends. The CDR3 length is 11 residues. Looked up from germline, CDR1 is SQVTM and CDR2 is ANQGSEA.

This chain uses TRBV6-6 with TRBJ2-2, with 7 bases matching TRBD1. V gave up 7 bases and J gave up 4 bases; unmatched junction bases: 9. The CDR3 is 15 amino acids. Germline CDR1 MNHNY, CDR2 SVGAGI (reference sequence). This CDR3 is CASKIQGSVTGELFF. The CDR3 DNA reads as TGTGCCAGCAAAATACAGGGGAGTGTCACCGGGGAGCTGTTTTTT.

J is TRBJ1-1 and V is TRBV5-5; D not resolved. V was trimmed by 0 bases and J by 3 bases, leaving 9 bases between them. The CDR3 loop spans 14 amino acids. Germline-derived CDR1 and CDR2 are SGHKS and YYEKEE (reference sequence). The DNA for the CDR3 is TGTGCCAGCAGCTTGGCGGCAGATTACACTGAAGCTTTCTTT. Its translation is CASSLAADYTEAFF.

The J gene is TRBJ1-1, the V gene TRBV29-1; tentative D call: TRBD1 (5 bases). The CDR3 length is 13 residues. CDR1 is SQVTM, CDR2 ANQGSEA, per germline. V shed 6 bases and J shed 0 bases, with 11 bases lying between them. The DNA for the CDR3 is TGCAGCGTGGGGACCTTTATGAACACTGAAGCTTTCTTT. Translation: CSVGTFMNTEAFF.

This clone was counted a few times. V and J are TRBV10-3 and TRBJ2-7, with 10 positions matching TRBD1. Germline V CDR1 and CDR2: ENHRY, SYGVKD. V lost 5 bases, J lost 5 bases, and 9 bases stayed unmatched. This CDR3 region has 15 residues. The CDR3 nucleotides are TGTGCCATCAGTCTCTTCCCGGGACAGGGGAACGAGCAGTACTTC. It translates to CAISLFPGQGNEQYF.

The V gene is TRBV19, the J gene TRBJ2-5; 14 bases align to TRBD2. Germline trimming cut 3 bases from V and 7 bases from J; bases unmatched to any gene: 4. The germline gives CDR1 LNHDA, CDR2 SQIVND (reference sequence). The CDR3 totals 15 residues. The CDR3 is CASSMAGLAGGTQYF. CDR3 sequence (DNA): TGTGCCAGTAGTATGGCCGGACTAGCGGGGGGGACCCAGTACTTC. Looking up the rest from reference TRBV19 and TRBJ2-5 gives the full variable domain: DGGITQSPKYLFRKEGQNVTLSCEQNLNHDAMYWYRQDPGQGLRLIYYSQIVNDFQKGDIAEGYSVSREKKESFPLTVTSAQKNPTAFYLCASSMAGLAGGTQYFGPGTRLLVL.

The rearrangement uses TRBV19 and TRBJ1-5; D possibly corresponds to TRBD1 (5 bases). Per the germline V gene, CDR1 is LNHDA and CDR2 is SQIVND (reference sequence). CDR3 length equals 14 residues. The germline V and J ends were trimmed by 5 bases and 3 bases, with 11 bases remaining between them. CDR3 residues: CASSSWGINQPQHF. CDR3 sequence (DNA): TGTGCCAGTAGTTCGTGGGGGATCAATCAGCCCCAGCATTTT.

V gene TRBV27 combines with J gene TRBJ1-5; D might be TRBD1 (5 bases). Per germline, CDR1 MNHEY and CDR2 SMNVEV (reference sequence). This CDR3 has 15 amino acids. Trimming left V 3 bases short and J 4 bases short, with 13 bases between. In nucleotides, the CDR3 is TGTGCCAGCAGTTTGGGGGGGAGGGCGAATCAGCCCCAGCATTTT. Translation: CASSLGGRANQPQHF.

This clone was observed a few times. Other DNA sequences of this sample code for an identical CDR3. This chain uses TRBV6-5 with TRBJ1-5; no reliable D call. The CDR3 consists of 15 residues. Germline assignment: CDR1 MNHEY and CDR2 SVGAGI. V lost 0 bases and J 2 bases, leaving 8 bases between the germline ends. This CDR3 reads CASSYSIKGNQPQHF. CDR3 DNA sequence: TGTGCCAGCAGTTACTCGATAAAGGGCAATCAGCCCCAGCATTTT.